The 14 T cell receptor beta chains reported below all come from one sample, sequenced in a study of blood T cell repertoires in COVID-19 (TCRdb year 2020). Libraries were made using the immunoSEQ multiplex PCR assay. TCRdb retrieved this table from immuneACCESS and kept in-frame rearrangements only. Not all clones are present; in checked studies, unresolved V genes account for under half, and no reason is known for the remainder. The sample yields tens of thousands of clones; more than 65% were counted once. The ten largest account for roughly 4.5% of the sample. Sequenced input: peripheral blood. Every receptor here comes from a woman aged 55-69 years with acute or convalescent COVID-19.

Note on this clone: One junction end does not reproduce the germline sequence, and a read error may be involved. The chain employs TRBV7-9 and TRBJ1-4; perhaps TRBD1 as D (6 bases). Germline V gene data show CDR1 as SEHNR and CDR2 as FQNEAQ (reference sequence). This CDR3 comprises 14 residues. The CDR3 reads CASSAGTTNEKLFF. Here the CDR3 DNA reads TGTGCCAGCAGCGCCGGGACAACAAATGAAAAACTGTTTTTT.

This clone was counted between two and nine times. The genes are TRBV19 and TRBJ1-4, with 11 bases aligning to TRBD1. CDR3 length: 16 amino acids. Losses at the gene ends were 5 bases for V and 6 bases for J; bases not matched to a gene: 8. CDR1 LNHDA and CDR2 SQIVND come from the germline V gene (reference sequence). The CDR3 region has the DNA TGTGCCAGTAGTTCAAAAGGACAGGGGGCTGATGAAAAACTGTTTTTT. Translation: CASSSKGQGADEKLFF.

This clone was counted once. Distinct nucleotide sequences in the sample also encode this CDR3. The chain uses TRBV6-5 and TRBJ2-7; 7 nucleotides line up with TRBD1. The CDR3 totals 13 residues. J gave up 5 bases and V 4 bases, and 5 bases lay outside the gene matches. CDR1 is MNHEY, CDR2 SVGAGI, per germline. CDR3 DNA sequence: TGTGCCAGCAGTTCGCACAGGGGAGACGAGCAGTACTTC. Its protein is CASSSHRGDEQYF.

As DNA, the CDR3 is TGTGCCTGGAGCATCAGGGGAATAGCTAACTATGGCTACACCTTC. It yields the protein CAWSIRGIANYGYTF. J is TRBJ1-2 and V is TRBV30; possibly TRBD1 for D (6 bases). V lost 3 bases to trimming and J lost 0 bases, with 14 bases between them. Per germline, CDR1 GTSNPN and CDR2 SVGIG (reference sequence). The length of the CDR3 is 15 residues.

Written as DNA, the CDR3 is TGCGCCAGCAGTGACGGACAGGGGGCTGGAGGGGCCAACGTCCTGACTTTC. It translates to CASSDGQGAGGANVLTF. The chain uses TRBV10-2 and TRBJ2-6; 11 nucleotides align to TRBD1. Germline V lookup: CDR1 WSHSY, CDR2 SAAADI. V lost 3 bases to trimming and J lost 4 bases; unmatched junction nucleotides: 5. The CDR3 contains 17 residues.

The chain carries TRBV6-5 and TRBJ1-3, with D uncertain. The CDR3 covers 13 residues. Germline V gives CDR1 MNHEY, CDR2 SVGAGI. V lost 7 bases, J lost 5 bases, and 12 bases lay in between. The CDR3 spells CASNPHSRNTIYF. CDR3 sequence (DNA): TGTGCCAGCAACCCACACAGCAGAAACACCATATATTTT.

Concerning this clone itself: The junction differs from germline at one of its ends, possibly a read error. J is TRBJ2-1 and V is TRBV12-5; 7 bases are shared with TRBD2. Germline values: CDR1 LGHNT, CDR2 FRNRAP. The CDR3 length is 14 residues. This chain's CDR3 is CASGLDRDYHEQFF. CDR3 nucleotide sequence: TGTGCTAGTGGTTTGGACCGGGACTACCATGAGCAGTTCTTC.

J is TRBJ2-1 and V is TRBV5-1; 9 bases align to TRBD2. CDR1 and CDR2 from the germline V gene are SGHRS and YFSETQ. The V gene end was trimmed by 4 bases and the J gene end by 6 bases; junction bases not matched to a gene: 8. The CDR3 totals 15 residues. In nucleotides, the CDR3 is TGCGCCAGCAGCGTGGGCGGGGGGGCGGCCAATGAGCAGTTCTTC. Translated: CASSVGGGAANEQFF.

As concerns this clone: The sample contains more than one DNA sequence encoding this CDR3. This chain uses TRBV9 with TRBJ2-2; D unclear. The CDR3 loop spans 15 amino acids. CDR1 and CDR2 from the germline V gene are SGDLS and YYNGEE. V lost 0 bases, J lost 0 bases, and 6 bases lay in between. The CDR3 loop is CASSVGQTNTGELFF. CDR3 coding DNA: TGTGCCAGCAGCGTAGGTCAAACGAACACCGGGGAGCTGTTTTTT.

In this sample, this clone turned up a few times. This chain links TRBV7-9 with TRBJ1-2; D gene uncertain. Germline V CDR1 and CDR2: SEHNR, FQNEAQ (reference sequence). The CDR3 has 14 residues. Deletions cut 3 bases from V and 4 bases from J, with 12 bases between. This CDR3 is CASSLAVPLYGYTF. DNA for the CDR3: TGTGCCAGCAGCTTGGCAGTCCCCCTCTATGGCTACACCTTC.

This chain uses TRBV7-9 with TRBJ2-7; D is undetermined. The germline V and J ends were trimmed by 5 bases and 1 base, with 18 bases remaining between them. The CDR3 has 16 amino acids. Germline CDR1 and CDR2: SEHNR and FQNEAQ (reference sequence). CDR3 bases: TGTGCCAGCAGCCCCACCTCGAACAGCCCATCCTACGAGCAGTACTTC. Translated: CASSPTSNSPSYEQYF.

The gene calls are TRBV6-6 and TRBJ2-2; 10 nucleotides match TRBD1. The CDR3 runs to 16 residues. Unmatched junction bases numbered 10, after V lost 6 bases and J lost 6 bases. Looked up from germline, CDR1 is MNHNY and CDR2 is SVGAGI (reference sequence). In DNA, the CDR3 is TGTGCCAGCAGGCCCATGACAGGGGGCGCCCCCGGGGAGCTGTTTTTT. Translation: CASRPMTGGAPGELFF.

The chain links TRBV3-1 (or the pseudogene TRBV3-2) to TRBJ2-3; 8 positions match TRBD2. CDR1 is LGHDT, CDR2 YNNKEL, per germline (reference sequence). Trimming at V came to 3 bases and at J to 2 bases, leaving 1 base not matched to a gene. The CDR3 is made up of 14 amino acids. The CDR3 loop reads CASSHGLATDTQYF. As DNA, the CDR3 is TGTGCCAGCAGCCACGGACTAGCCACAGATACGCAGTATTTT.

The chain uses TRBV30 and TRBJ1-6, with 7 positions matching TRBD1. V gave up 0 bases and J gave up 8 bases; unmatched junction bases: 4. CDR1 and CDR2 from the germline V gene are GTSNPN and SVGIG (reference sequence). The CDR3 has 14 residues. CDR3 bases: TGTGCCTGGAGTGTGACAGGGATTGATTCACCCCTCCACTTT. Translating it yields CAWSVTGIDSPLHF.